Below, 8 T cell receptor beta chains from the same sample are listed, as sequenced in a study of T cells after yellow fever vaccination. TCRdb used MiXCR to reprocess the 5' RACE reads, holding one entry per CDR3 protein. The sample gives 150,000 to 200,000 distinct CDR3 sequences, about 7% of which show up once; approximately 2.5% is in the top ten. The sample was CD4+ T cells sorted from PBMCs, taken about 5 days after the first yellow fever vaccination. These TCRs come from a young man who received the YFV17D yellow fever vaccine.

This clonotype has at least ten counts. V usage is TRBV7-2 and J usage is TRBJ1-5, with unresolved D. V dropped 1 base and J dropped 6 bases, with 10 bases sitting between them. Germline V gene data show CDR1 as SGHTA and CDR2 as FQGNSA. The CDR3 is made up of 14 amino acids. The CDR3 reads CASSLEPNVQPQHF. For the CDR3, the DNA is TGTGCCAGCAGCTTAGAACCTAATGTTCAGCCCCAGCATTTT.

This clonotype was seen ten or more times. Written as DNA, the CDR3 is TGTGCCAGCAGCTTTCCCGGATACATGGGAGGCTACACCTTC. Translating it yields CASSFPGYMGGYTF. The chain carries TRBV7-2 and TRBJ1-2; D is ambiguous. The CDR3 is 14 amino acids. V lost 3 bases and J 8 bases, leaving 16 bases between the germline ends. Germline V gene data show CDR1 as SGHTA and CDR2 as FQGNSA.

This clonotype came up many times. CDR3 in DNA: TGCGCCAGCAGCCAAAGTAGCGGGGGGGCCGGTGAGCAGTTCTTC. This gives the protein CASSQSSGGAGEQFF. This rearrangement joins TRBV4-3 to TRBJ2-1, with 11 positions matching TRBD2. V dropped 2 bases and J dropped 9; count of bases not matched to a gene: 6. CDR1 is LGHNA and CDR2 is YSLEER in the germline V gene. The CDR3 contains 15 residues.

For this clonotype: A read error may explain this, as a much larger clone is one base away. The chain links TRBV5-1 to TRBJ2-1, with D possibly being TRBD1 or TRBD2 (5 bases each). Trimming took 4 bases from V and 5 from J, leaving 19 bases between them. The CDR3 spans 16 residues. CDR1 is SGHRS and CDR2 is YFSETQ in the germline V gene. Here the CDR3 reads CASSPLSGREHNEQFF. Written as DNA, the CDR3 is TGCGCCAGCAGCCCCCTATCGGGACGCGAACACAATGAGCAGTTCTTC. Full variable domain (outside the CDR3, taken from reference TRBV5-1 and TRBJ2-1): KAGVTQTPRYLIKTRGQQVTLSCSPISGHRSVSWYQQTPGQGLQFLFEYFSETQRNKGNFPGRFSGRQFSNSRSEMNVSTLELGDSALYLCASSPLSGREHNEQFFGPGTRLTVL.

This chain links TRBV20-1 with TRBJ2-1; TRBD2 is a possible D gene (6 bases). The CDR3 is 16 residues long. V was clipped by 0 bases and J by 2 bases, with 14 bases between them. Germline V gene sequence: CDR1 DFQATT, CDR2 SNEGSKA (reference sequence). The CDR3 nucleotides are TGCAGTGCTAGAGACCTCGCGGGGCGACCCTACAATGAGCAGTTCTTC. Its translation: CSARDLAGRPYNEQFF.

This clonotype appeared a few times. This chain links TRBV3-1 with TRBJ1-2, with D hard to call. Germline V gene data show CDR1 as LGHDT and CDR2 as YNNKEL (reference sequence). There are 12 residues in the CDR3. Deletions cut 2 bases from V and 12 bases from J, with 13 bases between. The DNA of the CDR3 is TGTGCCAGCAGCCAAAATCAAAACCTCCACACCTTC. It translates to CASSQNQNLHTF. The variable domain in full, with the rest retrieved from reference TRBV3-1 and TRBJ1-2, is DTAVSQTPKYLVTQMGNDKSIKCEQNLGHDTMYWYKQDSKKFLKIMFSYNNKELIINETVPNRFSPKSPDKAHLNLHINSLELGDSAVYFCASSQNQNLHTFGSGTRLTVV.

This clonotype was counted ten times or more. CDR3 protein: CASSLVLGTETQYF. In nucleotides, the CDR3 is TGCGCCAGCAGCTTGGTTTTGGGAACGGAGACCCAGTACTTC. The chain has TRBV5-1 and TRBJ2-5; D gene ambiguous. The CDR3 runs 14 residues. V was clipped by 0 bases and J by 5 bases, with 11 bases between them. Germline assignment: CDR1 SGHRS and CDR2 YFSETQ.

The J gene is TRBJ1-1, the V gene TRBV30; D is perhaps TRBD1 (6 bases). V was cut by 5 bases and J by 7 bases, with 11 bases left in between. The germline CDR1 and CDR2 sequences are GTSNPN and SVGIG (reference sequence). The CDR3 is made up of 11 amino acids. In DNA form, the CDR3 reads TGTGCCTGGCAAAGGGGGGTTGAAGCTTTCTTT. Translation gives CAWQRGVEAFF.